The 24 T cell receptor beta chains reported below all come from one sample, sequenced in a study of cytomegalovirus exposure and HLA in healthy donors. Vbeta (60) and Jbeta (13) primers were used in the PCR. The table came from immunoSEQ multiplex PCR; TCRdb's copy has only in-frame clones and leaves some out. The repertoire includes about 150,000 clones, about three fifths of them detected once, and approximately 1.7% sits in the top ten. Specimen: PBMCs. These receptors came from a male donor in good health and CMV-seronegative.

This sequence joins TRBV10-3 and TRBJ2-1, with 11 bases matching TRBD2. J lost 7 bases, V lost 6 bases, and 2 bases had no gene match. CDR1 is ENHRY, CDR2 SYGVKD, per germline. This CDR3 has 13 amino acids. CDR3 coding DNA: TGTGCCATCAGGACTAGCGGGGTGAATGAGCAGTTCTTC. Translated, it gives CAIRTSGVNEQFF.

The chain links TRBV5-6 to TRBJ1-2, with D uncertain. V was cut by 6 bases and J by 2 bases, with 17 bases left in between. The CDR3 has 15 amino acids. Germline-derived CDR1 and CDR2 are SGHDT and YYEEEE. In nucleotides, the CDR3 is TGTGCCAGCACAGGCCCCCGGGGTGGGAACTATGGCTACACCTTC. Amino acids: CASTGPRGGNYGYTF.

This clone occurred a few times. The rearrangement uses TRBV15 and TRBJ1-2; no definite D call. The CDR3 is made up of 14 amino acids. The V and J ends lost 0 bases and 4 bases respectively, with 9 bases between them. CDR1 and CDR2 (germline): LNHNV, YYDKDF (reference sequence). The CDR3: CATSRETQLYGYTF. Written as DNA, the CDR3 is TGTGCCACCAGCAGAGAGACACAACTCTATGGCTACACCTTC.

This chain joins TRBV19 and TRBJ2-5, with TRBD1 matching 10 bases. Trimming cost V 9 bases and J 5 bases; bases outside gene matches: 6. The CDR3 runs to 13 residues. From germline, CDR1 is LNHDA and CDR2 SQIVND (reference sequence). The CDR3 DNA is TGTGCCAGCGCCGGGACAGGGGTTGAGACCCAGTACTTC. Amino acid sequence: CASAGTGVETQYF.

V and J are TRBV20-1 and TRBJ2-5; 8 nucleotides match TRBD1. The CDR3 extends over 11 amino acids. The germline V gene has CDR1 DFQATT and CDR2 SNEGSKA (reference sequence). Germline trimming cut 5 bases from V and 10 bases from J; bases unmatched to any gene: 6. The CDR3 sequence: CSAYDRGGQYF. The CDR3 nucleotides read TGCAGTGCTTACGACAGGGGTGGCCAGTACTTC.

The chain uses TRBV2 and TRBJ1-1; 12 bases map to TRBD1. V lost 6 bases to trimming and J lost 1 base; unmatched junction nucleotides: 12. The CDR3 is 18 amino acids. CDR1 is SNHLY, CDR2 FYNNEI, per germline. CDR3 nucleotides: TGTGCCAGCAGGGTACCCGGGACAGGGGGCATTAGGAACACTGAAGCTTTCTTT. It codes for CASRVPGTGGIRNTEAFF.

The chain is built from TRBV15 and TRBJ2-7, with D tentatively TRBD1 (6 bases). Germline V gives CDR1 LNHNV, CDR2 YYDKDF (reference sequence). Trimming took 0 bases from V and 2 from J, leaving 11 bases between them. The CDR3 is 15 residues long. This CDR3 reads CATSRDMGQPYEQYF. The DNA for the CDR3 is TGTGCCACCAGCAGAGATATGGGACAACCCTACGAGCAGTACTTC.

V is TRBV7-9 and J is TRBJ2-3; 8 bases match TRBD1. Germline-derived CDR1 and CDR2 are SEHNR and FQNEAQ (reference sequence). V was pared by 11 bases and J by 3 bases, with 10 bases of the junction left unmatched. The CDR3 loop spans 14 amino acids. The chain's CDR3 is CAYLGRGRTDTQYF. CDR3 nucleotides: TGTGCCTATCTGGGCAGGGGGCGGACAGATACGCAGTATTTT.

V is TRBV9 and J is TRBJ2-4; 8 nucleotides align to TRBD1. Germline CDR1 and CDR2: SGDLS and YYNGEE. The CDR3 is 17 amino acids. The junction had 17 bases not matched to a gene; V was cut back by 4 bases and J by 8 bases. The CDR3 sequence: CASSFGEGDRLFDIQYF. In nucleotides, the CDR3 is TGTGCCAGCAGCTTCGGCGAGGGGGACAGGCTTTTTGACATTCAGTACTTC. Using reference TRBV9 and TRBJ2-4 for the parts outside the CDR3, the full variable domain is DSGVTQTPKHLITATGQRVTLRCSPRSGDLSVYWYQQSLDQGLQFLIQYYNGEERAKGNILERFSAQQFPDLHSELNLSSLELGDSALYFCASSFGEGDRLFDIQYFGAGTRLSVL.

J is TRBJ2-1 and V is TRBV19; TRBD2 matches 9 bases. The V and J ends lost 5 bases and 8 bases, in that order; junction bases with no gene match: 7. This CDR3 has 14 amino acids. Looked up from germline, CDR1 is LNHDA and CDR2 is SQIVND (reference sequence). This CDR3 reads CASSGGGGADEQFF. The CDR3 nucleotides are TGTGCCAGTAGTGGTGGCGGGGGGGCGGATGAGCAGTTCTTC.

The chain uses TRBV12-1 and TRBJ2-7; TRBD2, the table's D call, was not compared with the DNA. TRBV12-1 is shown as a pseudogene. There are 17 residues in the CDR3. CDR3: CASSSRGAQGALYEQYF. Here the CDR3 DNA reads TGTGCCAGCAGCTCCCGGGGGGCCCAGGGAGCCCTCTACGAGCAGTACTTC.

This clone was counted a few times. The chain combines TRBV5-1 with TRBJ2-3; 8 bases fit TRBD1. The CDR3 length is 17 residues. The V and J ends lost 3 bases and 1 base, in that order; junction bases with no gene match: 10. Germline-derived CDR1 and CDR2 are SGHRS and YFSETQ. CDR3 amino acids: CASSSDSGTGRTDTQYF. DNA of the CDR3: TGCGCCAGCAGCTCGGACTCCGGGACAGGACGCACAGATACGCAGTATTTT.

The V gene is TRBV4-3, the J gene TRBJ2-5; TRBD1 agrees at 10 bases. The CDR3 totals 15 residues. Germline V gene lookup returns CDR1 LGHNA and CDR2 YSLEER. Germline trimming cut 4 bases from V and 4 bases from J; bases unmatched to any gene: 6. CDR3 loop: CASSRRTGGVETQYF. The CDR3, as DNA: TGCGCCAGCAGCCGACGGACAGGGGGGGTAGAGACCCAGTACTTC.

V gene TRBV7-9 combines with J gene TRBJ1-1; 10 bases map to TRBD1. Per germline, CDR1 SEHNR and CDR2 FQNEAQ (reference sequence). This CDR3 spans 14 amino acids. The trim removed 3 bases at V and 4 bases at J, leaving 2 bases unmatched. This CDR3 reads CASSLGTGATEAFF. DNA for the CDR3: TGTGCCAGCAGCTTGGGGACAGGGGCCACTGAAGCTTTCTTT.

In its sample, this clone was seen a few times. The J gene is TRBJ2-3, the V gene TRBV28; 12 bases match TRBD2. V lost 2 bases to trimming and J lost 8 bases; unmatched junction nucleotides: 5. Germline CDR1 MDHEN, CDR2 SYDVKM. This CDR3 spans 15 amino acids. The CDR3 DNA sequence: TGTGCCAGCAGTTTACTACCTAGCGGGGGGGTTACGCAGTATTTT. As protein: CASSLLPSGGVTQYF.

There are a few counts of this clone. J is TRBJ2-5 and V is TRBV27; no reliable D call. The tail of the sequence fits TRBJ2-7 better, so the J call may be wrong. This CDR3 contains 14 residues. Germline assignment: CDR1 MNHEY and CDR2 SMNVEV (reference sequence). The CDR3 coding sequence is TGTGCCAGCGGTATCTACAGCAAACCCTACGAGCAGTACTTC. This encodes CASGIYSKPYEQYF.

V gene TRBV5-8 combines with J gene TRBJ1-1; 10 bases match TRBD1. The ends lost 6 bases at V and 3 bases at J; junction bases unmatched: 8. The germline V gene encodes CDR1 SGHTS and CDR2 YDEGEE. CDR3 length: 15 amino acids. CDR3 nucleotide sequence: TGTGCCAGCACCCTGGTTGGGACAGGGGACACTGAAGCTTTCTTT. Translated: CASTLVGTGDTEAFF.

The CDR3: CASSLGGLGLEYF. CDR3 DNA sequence: TGTGCCAGCAGCTTAGGCGGCCTAGGTTTGGAGTACTTC. V is TRBV7-9 and J is TRBJ2-7; D unclear. This CDR3 comprises 13 residues. The V and J ends lost 1 base and 11 bases respectively, with 15 bases between them. CDR1 SEHNR and CDR2 FQNEAQ come from the germline V gene (reference sequence).

A few counts support this clone. This sequence joins TRBV6-1 and TRBJ2-1; 11 bases fit TRBD2. The V segment lost 2 bases and the J segment 6 bases; nucleotides outside the gene matches: 9. The germline CDR1 and CDR2 sequences are MNHNS and SASEGT. The CDR3 contains 17 residues. The CDR3 loop is CASSEIGLAGGANEQFF. The CDR3 DNA follows: TGTGCCAGCAGTGAAATCGGGCTAGCGGGGGGCGCCAATGAGCAGTTCTTC.

A single count supports this clone. The chain links TRBV29-1 to TRBJ1-2; D is uncertain. The germline CDR1 and CDR2 sequences are SQVTM and ANQGSEA. V was pared by 6 bases and J by 3 bases, with 17 bases between. The CDR3 length is 14 residues. The CDR3 reads CSVPGEAAHYGYTF. The DNA for the CDR3 is TGCAGCGTCCCTGGGGAGGCAGCCCACTATGGCTACACCTTC.

The rearrangement links TRBV19 to TRBJ1-5; no reliable D call. V was clipped by 3 bases and J by 6 bases, with 12 bases between them. The germline V gene has CDR1 LNHDA and CDR2 SQIVND (reference sequence). This CDR3 is 14 amino acids long. The CDR3 sequence is CASSMLVEAQPQHF. The CDR3 DNA reads TGTGCCAGTAGTATGCTAGTGGAAGCTCAGCCCCAGCATTTT.

This chain uses TRBV29-1 with TRBJ2-4, with a possible D match to TRBD1 (6 bases). CDR1 is SQVTM, CDR2 ANQGSEA, per germline. The V gene lost 4 bases and the J gene lost 3 bases, with 16 bases spanning the gap. The CDR3 consists of 15 residues. Here the CDR3 reads CSVGGGGEGKNIQYF. CDR3 nucleotides: TGCAGCGTTGGAGGTGGGGGCGAAGGCAAAAACATTCAGTACTTC.

This clone was observed once. The V gene is TRBV5-8, the J gene TRBJ2-3, with 7 bases fitting TRBD1. The CDR3 totals 12 residues. CDR1 SGHTS and CDR2 YDEGEE come from the germline V gene. V shed 6 bases, J shed 4 bases, and the junction held 2 bases outside the gene matches. Written as DNA, the CDR3 is TGTGCCAGCAACAGGGGCCCAGATACGCAGTATTTT. Amino acid sequence: CASNRGPDTQYF.

This chain connects TRBV28 to TRBJ1-6, with unresolved D. The V and J ends lost 8 bases and 10 bases respectively, with 18 bases between them. CDR1 is MDHEN, CDR2 SYDVKM, per germline. CDR3 length equals 14 residues. CDR3 region: CASRGSSFWSPLHF. CDR3 DNA: TGTGCCAGCCGGGGTTCGTCGTTTTGGTCACCCCTCCACTTT. Full variable domain (missing parts from reference TRBV28 and TRBJ1-6): DVKVTQSSRYLVKRTGEKVFLECVQDMDHENMFWYRQDPGLGLRLIYFSYDVKMKEKGDIPEGYSVSREKKERFSLILESASTNQTSMYLCASRGSSFWSPLHFGNGTRLTVT.